These 8 T cell receptor beta chains were all obtained from the same sample, sequenced in a study of T cells after yellow fever vaccination. TCRdb reprocessed the 5' RACE reads with MiXCR, giving one entry per CDR3 protein. The sample contains 280,000 or so distinct CDR3 sequences, around 10% of which appear only once. Sequences were derived from CD4+ T cells sorted from PBMCs, sampled 5 days after the yellow fever booster vaccination. Receptors were obtained from a man between 18 and 29 years old who received the YFV17D yellow fever vaccine.

This clonotype was picked up a small number of times. The chain couples TRBV23-1 to TRBJ2-1; 7 nucleotides align to TRBD1. TRBV23-1 is given ORF status, its function remaining uncertain. The CDR3 length is 14 residues. V lost 4 bases, J lost 7 bases, and 7 bases stayed unmatched. In DNA form, the CDR3 reads TGCGCCAGCAGTCGGGGCAGGGGGTTGAATGAGCAGTTCTTC. Translating gives CASSRGRGLNEQFF.

This sequence joins TRBV20-1 and TRBJ2-1, with TRBD2 identical over 10 bases. CDR3 length: 15 amino acids. Germline V gene data show CDR1 as DFQATT and CDR2 as SNEGSKA (reference sequence). J gave up 3 bases and V 6 bases, and 8 bases lay outside the gene matches. As DNA, the CDR3 is TGCAGTGCCCACCCAGCGGGGGGGAACTACAATGAGCAGTTCTTC. This codes for CSAHPAGGNYNEQFF.

This chain connects TRBV10-3 to TRBJ2-1; 10 bases fit TRBD2. Trimming removed 6 bases from V and 3 bases from J; junction bases left unmatched: 8. The germline V gene has CDR1 ENHRY and CDR2 SYGVKD. The CDR3 is 16 residues long. In DNA, the CDR3 is TGTGCCATCAGCGCTAGCGGGGGACAAGGCTACAATGAGCAGTTCTTC. It encodes CAISASGGQGYNEQFF.

The rearrangement links TRBV12-3 or TRBV12-4 to TRBJ1-2; 8 nucleotides align to TRBD1. The CDR3 length is 14 residues. V was clipped by 6 bases and J by 5 bases; unmatched bases: 8. CDR3 residues: CASSYSDRAYGYTF. The CDR3 DNA reads as TGTGCCAGCAGCTATTCGGACAGGGCATATGGCTACACCTTC.

The gene calls are TRBV2 and TRBJ2-1; TRBD2 agrees at 7 bases. The V segment lost 6 bases and the J segment 14 bases; nucleotides outside the gene matches: 10. This CDR3 region has 12 residues. Germline-derived CDR1 and CDR2 are SNHLY and FYNNEI. The CDR3 here is CASSTSSREEFF. In DNA, the CDR3 is TGTGCCAGCAGCACCTCCTCCCGGGAGGAGTTCTTC.

This clonotype was counted between two and nine times. The V and J genes are TRBV18 and TRBJ2-7; a possible D gene is TRBD1 (6 bases). Trimming removed 3 bases from V and 2 bases from J, with 11 bases in between. Per the germline V gene, CDR1 is KGHSH and CDR2 is LQKENI. This CDR3 contains 14 residues. The CDR3 DNA reads TGTGCCAGCTCACCGGGACAAAGGACCTACGAGCAGTACTTC. It codes for CASSPGQRTYEQYF.

This clonotype has more than one count but fewer than ten. The chain has TRBV2 and TRBJ1-5; no reliable D call. Trimming pared 3 bases from V and 2 bases from J, leaving 11 bases between. There are 15 residues in the CDR3. From germline, CDR1 is SNHLY and CDR2 FYNNEI. The CDR3 DNA reads as TGTGCCAGCAGTGATTCAGCGCGGGGCAATCAGCCCCAGCATTTT. Its translation is CASSDSARGNQPQHF.

This chain uses TRBV7-3 with TRBJ1-4; D is unresolved. Germline loops: CDR1 SGHTA, CDR2 FQGTGA. CDR3 length: 13 amino acids. Between the trimmed V and J ends, which lost 5 bases and 8 bases, there was a span of 12 bases. CDR3 coding DNA: TGTGCCAGCAGCCGCGCGCGGGGAGAAAAACTGTTTTTT. This codes for CASSRARGEKLFF.